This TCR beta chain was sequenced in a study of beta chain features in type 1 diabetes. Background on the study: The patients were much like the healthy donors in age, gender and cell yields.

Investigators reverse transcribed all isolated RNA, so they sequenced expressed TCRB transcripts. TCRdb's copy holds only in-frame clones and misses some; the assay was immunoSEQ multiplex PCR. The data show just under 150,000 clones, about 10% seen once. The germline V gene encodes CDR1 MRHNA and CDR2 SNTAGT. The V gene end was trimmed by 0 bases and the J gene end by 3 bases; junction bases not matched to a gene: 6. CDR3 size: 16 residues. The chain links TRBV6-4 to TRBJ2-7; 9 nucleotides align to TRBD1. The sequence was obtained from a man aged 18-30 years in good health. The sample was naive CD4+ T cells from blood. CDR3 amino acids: CASSDSRDRENYEQYF. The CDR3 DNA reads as TGTGCCAGCAGTGACTCCCGGGACAGGGAAAACTACGAGCAGTACTTC.